These 27 T cell receptor beta chains share one sample of origin, sequenced in a study of blood T cell repertoires in COVID-19. Clones were read by immunoSEQ multiplex PCR, and TCRdb kept only the in-frame ones, dropping some. The data show about 180,000 clones, around 87% seen once. Sequencing input: peripheral blood. The receptors were sampled from a man in his forties or fifties with active or convalescent COVID-19.

The V gene is TRBV28, the J gene TRBJ2-5; maybe TRBD1 (5 bases). The germline V gene encodes CDR1 MDHEN and CDR2 SYDVKM. The CDR3 spans 14 residues. V was cut by 11 bases and J by 5 bases, with 21 bases left in between. The CDR3 DNA reads as TGTGCCGTCTCCTCCGTGGGGCTGGTGGAGACCCAGTACTTC. This gives the protein CAVSSVGLVETQYF.

The chain recombines TRBV19 with TRBJ1-2; TRBD1 aligns across 11 bases. Germline loops: CDR1 LNHDA, CDR2 SQIVND (reference sequence). Losses at the gene ends were 5 bases for V and 6 bases for J; bases not matched to a gene: 8. The CDR3 contains 15 residues. This CDR3 is CASSVGQGAQNGYTF. CDR3 coding DNA: TGTGCCAGTAGTGTCGGACAGGGGGCGCAGAATGGCTACACCTTC.

CDR3 in amino acids: CASSPPNARPSRANYGYTF. CDR3 sequence (DNA): TGTGCCAGCTCACCACCTAACGCGAGGCCGAGCCGCGCTAACTATGGCTACACCTTC. The rearrangement uses TRBV18 and TRBJ1-2; D gene ambiguous. The ends were cut back, 0 bases at V and 0 bases at J, with 20 bases in the middle. Per germline, CDR1 KGHSH and CDR2 LQKENI. CDR3 length equals 19 residues.

V usage is TRBV11-2 and J usage is TRBJ1-3, with D perhaps TRBD1 (5 bases). V was trimmed by 1 base and J by 0 bases, leaving 7 bases between them. The CDR3 has 15 amino acids. CDR1 SGHAT and CDR2 FQNNGV come from the germline V gene. This chain's CDR3 is CASSLGQNSGNTIYF. The CDR3 DNA follows: TGTGCCAGCAGCTTAGGACAGAACTCTGGAAACACCATATATTTT.

This clone was recorded only once. This chain links TRBV7-9 with TRBJ1-2, with no clear D. Germline CDR1 SEHNR, CDR2 FQNEAQ (reference sequence). This CDR3 has 12 residues. With 0 bases removed from V and 7 bases from J, the gap between germline ends came to 6 bases. In DNA form, the CDR3 reads TGTGCCAGCAGCTTAGCATACAGTGGCTACACCTTC. Translation gives CASSLAYSGYTF.

V is TRBV7-6 and J is TRBJ1-4, with D possibly being TRBD1 (6 bases). V gave up 5 bases and J gave up 0 bases, with 16 bases separating them. The CDR3 has 17 amino acids. Germline CDR1 and CDR2: SGHVS and FNYEAQ. CDR3 sequence: CASSHRAGVTTNEKLFF. As DNA, the CDR3 is TGTGCCAGCAGCCACAGGGCAGGGGTGACAACTAATGAAAAACTGTTTTTT.

This clone was observed a handful of times. The chain joins TRBV7-9 to TRBJ2-6, with 9 bases fitting TRBD1. This CDR3 has 17 amino acids. The germline gives CDR1 SEHNR, CDR2 FQNEAQ (reference sequence). The V segment lost 0 bases and the J segment 8 bases; nucleotides outside the gene matches: 8. The CDR3 region is CASSLARDRDKSNVLTF. Here the CDR3 DNA reads TGTGCCAGCAGCTTAGCCCGGGACAGGGATAAATCCAACGTCCTGACTTTC.

This rearrangement joins TRBV12-5 to TRBJ1-5; 8 bases agree with TRBD1. Per germline, CDR1 LGHNT and CDR2 FRNRAP. The CDR3 loop spans 15 amino acids. The V and J ends lost 5 bases and 7 bases, in that order; junction bases with no gene match: 10. The CDR3 DNA sequence: TGTGCTAGTGGTCCCTCGGGACAGGAGAGACAGCCCCAGCATTTT. As protein: CASGPSGQERQPQHF.

The V call is TRBV7-9, the J call TRBJ2-3, with a weak D call TRBD1 (7 bases). V was trimmed by 5 bases and J by 5 bases, leaving 17 bases between them. CDR3 length: 15 amino acids. Germline lookup yields CDR1 SEHNR and CDR2 FQNEAQ (reference sequence). The CDR3 spells CASSHGPQGGDTQYF. CDR3 bases: TGTGCCAGCAGCCACGGGCCCCAGGGGGGAGATACGCAGTATTTT.

The chain recombines TRBV11-1 with TRBJ2-5; D gene uncertain. Trimming cost V 5 bases and J 5 bases, with 12 bases left between them. The CDR3 has 13 residues. CDR1 and CDR2 from the germline V gene are SGHAT and FQDESV (reference sequence). As DNA, the CDR3 is TGTGCCAGCAGCCCTGGGCAGTGGGAGACCCAGTACTTC. It encodes CASSPGQWETQYF.

The chain employs TRBV5-4 and TRBJ2-3; 9 bases line up with TRBD2. Trimming took 4 bases from V and 7 from J; bases not matched to a gene: 10. Per the germline V gene, CDR1 is SGHNT and CDR2 is YYREEE (reference sequence). The CDR3 is 15 residues long. The CDR3 here is CASSVTSGRINTQYF. In nucleotides, the CDR3 is TGTGCCAGCAGCGTCACTAGCGGGCGCATCAATACGCAGTATTTT.

V and J are TRBV7-3 and TRBJ2-3; weak D call: TRBD1 (6 bases). CDR1 SGHTA and CDR2 FQGTGA come from the germline V gene. Trimming removed 5 bases at V and 0 bases at J, with 12 bases between. The CDR3 is made up of 15 amino acids. This CDR3 is CASSPTGLSTDTQYF. CDR3 DNA: TGTGCCAGCAGCCCGACAGGTCTTAGCACAGATACGCAGTATTTT.

The chain is built from TRBV7-3 and TRBJ2-2; TRBD1 matches 9 bases. Trimming cost V 2 bases and J 6 bases; bases outside gene matches: 10. Germline assignment: CDR1 SGHTA and CDR2 FQGTGA. CDR3 length: 17 residues. CDR3 region: CASSLYAQGAIAGELFF. The CDR3, as DNA: TGTGCCAGCAGCTTATACGCACAGGGGGCTATAGCCGGGGAGCTGTTTTTT.

V usage is TRBV5-5 and J usage is TRBJ1-2; possible D gene TRBD1, 5 bases. There are 15 residues in the CDR3. CDR1 SGHKS and CDR2 YYEKEE come from the germline V gene (reference sequence). The V end lost 1 base, the J end lost 3 bases, and 13 bases lay between the germline ends. The CDR3 loop is CASSLTRGMDYGYTF. CDR3 in DNA: TGTGCCAGCAGCTTGACTCGGGGGATGGACTATGGCTACACCTTC.

V and J are TRBV27 and TRBJ1-1; 7 bases agree with TRBD1. Looked up from germline, CDR1 is MNHEY and CDR2 is SMNVEV (reference sequence). The CDR3 contains 16 residues. V was clipped by 5 bases and J by 5 bases; unmatched bases: 14. The CDR3, as DNA: TGTGCCAGCAGTAAAAATTCACAGGGGATAGGGACTGAAGCTTTCTTT. This translates into CASSKNSQGIGTEAFF.

V is TRBV6-5 and J is TRBJ1-6; D is possibly TRBD1 (5 bases). CDR1 is MNHEY, CDR2 SVGAGI, per germline. V dropped 2 bases and J dropped 10 bases, with 18 bases sitting between them. This CDR3 region has 16 residues. CDR3 amino acids: CASSYKGGGISSPLHF. As DNA, the CDR3 is TGTGCCAGCAGTTACAAAGGTGGGGGGATTAGCTCACCCCTCCACTTT.

The V gene is TRBV11-2, the J gene TRBJ2-2, with D possibly matching TRBD1 (5 bases). Germline V lookup: CDR1 SGHAT, CDR2 FQNNGV. CDR3 length equals 16 residues. V was pared by 2 bases and J by 6 bases, with 16 bases between. The CDR3 DNA sequence: TGTGCCAGCAGCTTATCCCGGACACCGGCGGCCGGGGAGCTGTTTTTT. Its translation is CASSLSRTPAAGELFF.

CDR3 DNA sequence: TGTGCCAGCAGCAAGACAGGGGGGACTAATGAAAAACTGTTTTTT. This encodes CASSKTGGTNEKLFF. The chain uses TRBV5-5 and TRBJ1-4; 9 nucleotides match TRBD1. CDR1 and CDR2 from the germline V gene are SGHKS and YYEKEE (reference sequence). V shed 4 bases and J 2 bases; nucleotides not matched to a gene: 3. There are 15 residues in the CDR3.

This clone came up once. The chain uses TRBV5-4 and TRBJ2-1; D is ambiguous. Germline V CDR1 and CDR2: SGHNT, YYREEE (reference sequence). V was clipped by 0 bases and J by 8 bases, with 21 bases between them. CDR3 length equals 17 residues. CDR3 residues: CASSLGPPPQTFDEQFF. CDR3 sequence (DNA): TGTGCCAGCAGCTTGGGTCCTCCCCCCCAAACTTTCGATGAGCAGTTCTTC.

The V gene is TRBV11-2, the J gene TRBJ2-5, with a possible D match to TRBD1 (5 bases). Deletions cut 1 base from V and 1 base from J, with 7 bases between. CDR1 and CDR2 from the germline V gene are SGHAT and FQNNGV. The length of the CDR3 is 14 residues. Written as DNA, the CDR3 is TGTGCCAGCAGCTTAGCAGGGATCCAAGAGACCCAGTACTTC. This translates into CASSLAGIQETQYF. Full variable domain (remainder filled in from reference TRBV11-2 and TRBJ2-5): EAGVAQSPRYKIIEKRQSVAFWCNPISGHATLYWYQQILGQGPKLLIQFQNNGVVDDSQLPKDRFSAERLKGVDSTLKIQPAKLEDSAVYLCASSLAGIQETQYFGPGTRLLVL.

DNA of the CDR3: TGCAGTGCTAGTTACAGGGGATACTCTGGAAACACCATATATTTT. Protein sequence: CSASYRGYSGNTIYF. J is TRBJ1-3 and V is TRBV20-1; TRBD1 matches 7 bases. J gave up 0 bases and V 3 bases, and 5 bases lay outside the gene matches. This CDR3 is built from 15 residues. Germline-derived CDR1 and CDR2 are DFQATT and SNEGSKA (reference sequence).

The V and J genes are TRBV15 and TRBJ2-7; TRBD2 is a possible D gene (6 bases). Germline CDR1 is LNHNV and CDR2 is YYDKDF (reference sequence). The CDR3 consists of 17 residues. Trimming took 0 bases from V and 7 from J, leaving 22 bases between them. The CDR3 DNA sequence: TGTGCCACCAGCAGAGATTCGGCGTTTGTGATGGCGGGGGAGCAGTACTTC. Translated: CATSRDSAFVMAGEQYF.

This chain joins TRBV5-1 and TRBJ2-4; 7 nucleotides agree with TRBD2. The J segment lost 5 bases and the V segment lost 0 bases, leaving 5 bases of the junction unmatched. Germline CDR1 is SGHRS and CDR2 is YFSETQ. The CDR3 is made up of 15 amino acids. CDR3 protein: CASSLAPSGQNIQYF. The CDR3 DNA is TGCGCCAGCAGCTTGGCTCCTAGCGGTCAAAACATTCAGTACTTC.

This chain connects TRBV7-9 to TRBJ2-7; 7 nucleotides align to TRBD2. Germline-derived CDR1 and CDR2 are SEHNR and FQNEAQ (reference sequence). The CDR3 totals 11 residues. The V and J ends lost 5 bases and 7 bases, in that order; junction bases with no gene match: 2. The CDR3 sequence is CASSPGGEQYF. CDR3 DNA sequence: TGTGCCAGCAGCCCCGGGGGGGAGCAGTACTTC.

The chain uses TRBV3-1 (or the pseudogene TRBV3-2) and TRBJ2-5; 12 nucleotides align to TRBD2. This CDR3 is built from 17 residues. V was clipped by 1 base and J by 1 base; unmatched bases: 4. Germline V gene data show CDR1 as LGHDT and CDR2 as YNNKEL (reference sequence). CDR3 amino acids: CASSQGTLAGGQETQYF. In DNA, the CDR3 is TGTGCCAGCAGCCAAGGCACACTAGCGGGGGGCCAAGAGACCCAGTACTTC.

This clone has a single count. This chain's CDR3 is CASSQIEETEAFF. The CDR3, as DNA: TGTGCCAGCAGCCAAATTGAGGAAACTGAAGCTTTCTTT. The chain uses TRBV3-1 (or the pseudogene TRBV3-2) and TRBJ1-1; unclear D gene. From germline, CDR1 is LGHDT and CDR2 YNNKEL (reference sequence). CDR3 length: 13 residues. Trimming stripped 2 bases from V and 5 bases from J, with 9 bases between.

The rearrangement joins TRBV5-1 to TRBJ1-2, with 7 bases that match TRBD1. Germline V CDR1 and CDR2: SGHRS, YFSETQ. The CDR3 runs 16 residues. V gave up 2 bases and J gave up 1 base; unmatched junction bases: 8. The DNA of the CDR3 is TGCGCCAGCAGCTTCCTGGACAGGCGGAATAACTATGGCTACACCTTC. This codes for CASSFLDRRNNYGYTF.